A selection of T cell receptor beta chains follows, all from one sample in a study of cytomegalovirus exposure and HLA in healthy donors. Produced via immunoSEQ multiplex PCR; TCRdb's table is partial and in-frame only. Among about 140,000 clones listed, 80% were seen once. Sequencing was carried out using PBMCs. The receptors come from a man in his fifties or sixties in good health and CMV-seronegative. Both conserved end residues are part of each CDR3. A D gene is named only where the DNA matches it firmly. Clone size, where shown, is once, few, many, or a class for clones that have expanded.

>NA|NA|TRBJ1-2|TRBV11-3
TGTGCCAGCAGCTTAGACTTTATGGAGCGCTACACCTTC
CASSLDFMERYTF
>NA|TRBD1|TRBJ1-2|TRBV5-1
TGCGCCAGCAGCTTGGGGGACAGGGGGCACTATAACTATGGCTACACCTTC
CASSLGDRGHYNYGYTF
>NA|NA|TRBJ2-7|TRBV5-1
TGCGCCAGCAGCCAAGACAGGCGCTACGAGCAGTACTTC
CASSQDRRYEQYF
>NA|TRBD1|TRBJ1-5|TRBV12-5
TGTGCTAGTGGTTTCGACAGGGTAAAGGAGCATTTT
CASGFDRVKEHF
>NA|TRBD1|TRBJ1-6|TRBV7-2
TGTGCCAGCAGCTTAGCCCAGGCAGGGGGCCCGAATTCACCCCTCCACTTT
CASSLAQAGGPNSPLHF
>once|NA|TRBJ2-2|TRBV27
TGTGCCAGCAGTTTCTTGTCCACCGGGGAGCTGTTTTTT
CASSFLSTGELFF
>NA|NA|TRBJ1-1|TRBV7-2
TGTGCCAGCAGTCTAGCCCAGACGAACACTGAAGCTTTCTTT
CASSLAQTNTEAFF
>few|NA|TRBJ2-3|TRBV6-4
TGTGCCAGCAGCCCGCGGGACCCAGATACGCAGTATTTT
CASSPRDPDTQYF
>NA|NA|TRBJ1-5|TRBV7-2
TGTGCCAGCAGTCTAGCCGTGGGGGCGGGTCAGCCCCAGCATTTT
CASSLAVGAGQPQHF
>NA|NA|TRBJ1-1|TRBV11-3
TGTGCCAGCAGCCAACAGGGAAACTCGAACACTGAAGCTTTCTTT
CASSQQGNSNTEAFF
>NA|TRBD2|TRBJ2-2|TRBV7-2
TGTGCCAGCAGCTTAGGGACTAGCGGGAGAGCCGGGGAGCTGTTTTTT
CASSLGTSGRAGELFF
>NA|NA|TRBJ1-2|TRBV27
TGTGCCAGCAGTTTAAGTCGGGGCCAGGGGAATGGCTACACCTTC
CASSLSRGQGNGYTF
>NA|NA|TRBJ1-5|TRBV6-1
TGTGCCAGCAGTGATGCAGGGATCAGCAATCAGCCCCAGCATTTT
CASSDAGISNQPQHF
>NA|NA|TRBJ2-2|TRBV30
TGTGCCTGGGCAGTGAACACCGGGGAGCTGTTTTTT
CAWAVNTGELFF
>NA|NA|TRBJ2-6|TRBV6-5
TGTGCCAGCAGTTCGAGCTCTGGGGCCAACGTCCTGACTTTC
CASSSSSGANVLTF
>NA|NA|TRBJ2-7|TRBV28
TGTGCCAGCAGTTTATATGGCAGGGGCTCCTACGAGCAGTACTTC
CASSLYGRGSYEQYF
>NA|TRBD1|TRBJ2-4|TRBV6-5
TGTGCCAGCAGTTCCAGGACAGGGGGGGACATTCAGTACTTC
CASSSRTGGDIQYF
>NA|TRBD1|TRBJ2-1|TRBV11-2
TGTGCCAGCAGCTACGGGACAGGCTACAATGAGCAGTTCTTC
CASSYGTGYNEQFF
>once|NA|TRBJ1-2|TRBV5-6
TGTGCCAGCATTTTAGGGGGGGTTAACTATGGCTACACCTTC
CASILGGVNYGYTF
>NA|NA|TRBJ2-2|TRBV5-1
TGCGCCAGCAGCCCCCCCGCGAACACCGGGGAGCTGTTTTTT
CASSPPANTGELFF
>NA|TRBD1|TRBJ2-3|TRBV13
TGTGCCAGCAGCTCAGGGGGCAGGGATACGCAGTATTTT
CASSSGGRDTQYF
>NA|TRBD1|TRBJ2-2|TRBV9
TGTGCCAGCAGCCTCGACAGGGGAGACACCGGGGAGCTGTTTTTT
CASSLDRGDTGELFF
>NA|NA|TRBJ1-1|TRBV12-5
TGTGCTAGTGGTTTACGAGCAGGCCCCATGAACACTGAAGCTTTCTTT
CASGLRAGPMNTEAFF
>NA|TRBD1|TRBJ1-6|TRBV9
TGTGCCAGCAGCACCGGGACAGGGGGTGATAATTCACCCCTCCACTTT
CASSTGTGGDNSPLHF
>NA|NA|TRBJ2-7|TRBV6-5
TGTGCCAGCAACCCCCCCAGGTCTCAATCTGGCGAGCAGTACTTC
CASNPPRSQSGEQYF
>NA|NA|TRBJ1-5|TRBV2
TGTGCCAGCAGTCCGGAGAGTCGGGGCAATCAGCCCCAGCATTTT
CASSPESRGNQPQHF
>NA|NA|TRBJ2-3|TRBV9
TGTGCCAGCAGCGTAGTTAGTGTGACTACCTCTAGCACAGATACGCAGTATTTT
CASSVVSVTTSSTDTQYF
>NA|TRBD1|TRBJ1-5|TRBV7-9
TGTGCCAGCAGCTTAGGAGGGGGCGAGCAGCCCCAGCATTTT
CASSLGGGEQPQHF
>NA|TRBD2|TRBJ2-1|TRBV2
TGTGCCAGCAGTGGAACACTAGCGGGGCAAACTTACTCCTACAATGAGCAGTTCTTC
CASSGTLAGQTYSYNEQFF
>NA|TRBD2|TRBJ2-3|TRBV27
TGTGCCAGCGGGAGGACTAGCTCTAGCACAGATACGCAGTATTTT
CASGRTSSSTDTQYF
>NA|NA|TRBJ1-4|TRBV28
TGTGCCACCCTCTCACGCCTACAGTTTGACAATGAAAAACTGTTTTTT
CATLSRLQFDNEKLFF
>NA|NA|TRBJ1-3|TRBV6-6
TGTGCCAGCAGTTACTCAGGACGGGACTCTGGAAACACCATATATTTT
CASSYSGRDSGNTIYF
>NA|NA|TRBJ1-2|TRBV6-1
TGTGCCAGCAGTGAAGGGGAGGGTCTGTATGGCTACACCTTC
CASSEGEGLYGYTF
>NA|TRBD1|TRBJ1-5|TRBV6-1
TGTGCCAGCAGGAGGACAGGGGGACAGCCCCAGCATTTT
CASRRTGGQPQHF
>once|TRBD2|TRBJ2-7|TRBV5-1
TGCGCCAGCAGCTCGGTGCGGGGAGCGGGAGGCGAGCAGTACTTC
CASSSVRGAGGEQYF
>NA|NA|TRBJ2-7|TRBV11-2
TGTGCCAGCAGCCAACATTACGAGCAGTACTTC
CASSQHYEQYF
>NA|NA|TRBJ1-2|TRBV29-1
TGCAGCGTTGAAGAGCCAGGGCCCACTGGCTACACCTTC
CSVEEPGPTGYTF
>NA|TRBD2|TRBJ2-1|TRBV5-1
TGCGCCAGCAGAGAAACTAGCGGGGGCTACAATGAGCAGTTCTTC
CASRETSGGYNEQFF
>once|NA|TRBJ1-1|TRBV7-2
TGTGCCAGCAGCGTGACAGGCATGAACACTGAAGCTTTCTTT
CASSVTGMNTEAFF
>NA|TRBD1|TRBJ2-6|TRBV7-9
TGTGCCAGCAGATCCCCCCGGGACAGGGCCATCTCTGGGGCCAACGTCCTGACTTTC
CASRSPRDRAISGANVLTF
>NA|NA|TRBJ1-4|TRBV7-9
TGTGCCAGCAGCCCTCCGAGGCAAACTAATGAAAAACTGTTTTTT
CASSPPRQTNEKLFF
>NA|TRBD1|TRBJ1-1|TRBV5-6
TGTGCCAGCAGCTCATACGACAGGGGCGGCACTGAAGCTTTCTTT
CASSSYDRGGTEAFF
>NA|NA|TRBJ2-7|TRBV7-9
TGTGCCAGCAGCTTAATCGAGACCTACGAGCAGTACTTC
CASSLIETYEQYF